Below, 5 T cell receptor beta chains from the same sample are listed, as sequenced in a study of shared clonotypes between healthy human individuals. Profiled with immunoSEQ multiplex PCR; TCRdb holds only in-frame clones, not every one. The sample yields some 1.5 million clones, approximately 98% seen once. The sequenced sample consisted of naive CD4+ T cells sorted from blood. Subset in this sample: CD45RA+ positively selected. These receptors originate from a man aged 25-40 years in good health.

A remark on this clone: Other nucleotide sequences in the sample specify the same CDR3. The J gene is TRBJ2-5, the V gene TRBV20-1; the D is unclear. This CDR3 has 11 amino acids. Germline loops: CDR1 DFQATT, CDR2 SNEGSKA (reference sequence). The V and J ends lost 6 bases and 2 bases respectively, with 7 bases between them. CDR3 nucleotides: TGCAGTGCCAGTTCACAAGAGACCCAGTACTTC. Its protein is CSASSQETQYF.

This chain uses TRBV2 with TRBJ1-4, with D hard to call. This CDR3 region has 15 residues. V lost 3 bases and J lost 4, with 12 bases in between. Germline CDR1 reads SNHLY; CDR2 reads FYNNEI. Written as DNA, the CDR3 is TGTGCCAGCAGTGAGGAGGGAGTGGGTAATGAAAAACTGTTTTTT. This translates into CASSEEGVGNEKLFF.

V usage is TRBV5-1 and J usage is TRBJ2-5, with 10 bases aligning to TRBD1. The CDR3 runs to 15 residues. Germline values: CDR1 SGHRS, CDR2 YFSETQ. J lost 5 bases, V lost 2 bases, and 6 bases had no gene match. CDR3 bases: TGCGCCAGCAGCTTCCTGACAGGGGGCGAGGAGACCCAGTACTTC. It translates to CASSFLTGGEETQYF.

The V and J genes are TRBV7-6 and TRBJ2-1, with no clear D. Germline CDR1 and CDR2: SGHVS and FNYEAQ. The CDR3 totals 13 residues. Trimming shortened V by 5 bases and J by 6 bases, and 11 bases separated the two germline ends. The CDR3 region is CASSETAANEQFF. The CDR3 bases are TGTGCCAGCAGCGAAACGGCCGCCAATGAGCAGTTCTTC.

This clone appeared once. This sequence joins TRBV10-3 and TRBJ2-2, with D possibly being TRBD1 (5 bases). From germline, CDR1 is ENHRY and CDR2 SYGVKD. The CDR3 has 15 residues. Deletions cut 4 bases from V and 6 bases from J, with 15 bases between. The CDR3 spells CAISVFQGNAGELFF. DNA for the CDR3: TGTGCCATCAGTGTTTTTCAGGGAAACGCCGGGGAGCTGTTTTTT.